This entry features one TCR beta chain sequence. The cohort comprised adults aged 18 to 89 years residing in 20 to 30 US areas. Cohort 3 donors counted as recovered after two negative PCRs, clearance, or resolved symptoms. CDR1 and CDR2 (germline): KGHSH, LQKENI. CDR3 size: 15 residues. V lost 1 base and J lost 2, with 11 bases in between. Under the authors' procedure: Amplification with reference gene primers provided the estimates of nucleated cell counts. The repertoire was sequenced with immunoSEQ multiplex PCR; TCRdb's copy has only in-frame clones and lacks some. That table gives V, J and clone size, and the DNA gave D and trimming. The sample has around 300,000 clones, roughly nine tenths seen once. This record belongs to a study of blood T cell repertoires in COVID-19.

The rearrangement joins TRBV18 to TRBJ2-5, with D unresolved. The specimen was PBMCs or T cells enriched from blood (not recorded which). The source is a woman aged 18-29 years who had recovered from COVID-19. CDR3 residues: CASSPRVEEQETQYF. CDR3 DNA sequence: TGTGCCAGCTCACCACGCGTCGAGGAACAAGAGACCCAGTACTTC.